The 10 T cell receptor beta chains below come from one sample, sequenced in a study of blood T cell repertoires in COVID-19. Using immunoSEQ multiplex PCR, the repertoire was profiled, and TCRdb retains in-frame clones only, with some absent. The table lists hundreds of thousands of clones, approximately 87% of them singletons. Sequencing was done on a sample of peripheral blood. These receptors originate from a woman between 50 and 59 years old with active or convalescent COVID-19.

The rearrangement joins TRBV7-9 to TRBJ1-3; TRBD1 might be the D (6 bases). The germline gives CDR1 SEHNR, CDR2 FQNEAQ (reference sequence). The CDR3 extends over 19 amino acids. Trimming shortened V by 5 bases and J by 0 bases, and 23 bases separated the two germline ends. CDR3 nucleotide sequence: TGTGCCAGCAGCCAGAGGGGGGGAGTCCTTCGGGTCTCTGGAAACACCATATATTTT. Amino acid sequence: CASSQRGGVLRVSGNTIYF.

This chain connects TRBV28 to TRBJ1-5; D ambiguous. The CDR3 covers 14 residues. CDR1 MDHEN and CDR2 SYDVKM come from the germline V gene. Deletions cut 6 bases from V and 0 bases from J, with 9 bases between. CDR3: CASRGGFSNQPQHF. The DNA of the CDR3 is TGTGCCAGCAGGGGAGGATTTAGCAATCAGCCCCAGCATTTT.

The chain couples TRBV7-2 to TRBJ2-1, with D unresolved. Germline CDR1 reads SGHTA; CDR2 reads FQGNSA. V was clipped by 7 bases and J by 4 bases, with 5 bases between them. CDR3 size: 11 residues. As DNA, the CDR3 is TGTGCCAGCACGTCTTACAATGAGCAGTTCTTC. Protein sequence: CASTSYNEQFF.

The rearrangement uses TRBV15 and TRBJ2-1, with a tentative D call TRBD2 (5 bases). The germline V gene has CDR1 LNHNV and CDR2 YYDKDF (reference sequence). The CDR3 sequence is 16 residues long. Trimming cost V 0 bases and J 10 bases, with 19 bases left between them. The CDR3 region is CATSRERAITTSEQFF. CDR3 DNA sequence: TGTGCCACCAGCAGAGAGCGGGCCATTACTACTTCAGAGCAGTTCTTC.

The chain recombines TRBV6-5 with TRBJ2-7, with D perhaps matching TRBD2 (6 bases). The CDR3 has 14 residues. V was shortened by 3 bases and J by 3 bases, with 12 bases between the two germline ends. The V gene's germline CDR1 is MNHEY and CDR2 SVGAGI. The CDR3 sequence: CASSYQQGLYEQYF. The CDR3 coding sequence is TGTGCCAGCAGTTATCAGCAGGGACTCTACGAGCAGTACTTC.

The rearrangement links TRBV15 to TRBJ2-1; 7 bases map to TRBD2. The CDR3 is made up of 15 amino acids. Germline trimming cut 1 base from V and 6 bases from J; bases unmatched to any gene: 6. Germline loops: CDR1 LNHNV, CDR2 YYDKDF (reference sequence). CDR3 sequence reads: CATSRGSSGPNEQFF. The DNA of the CDR3 is TGTGCCACCAGCAGAGGATCTAGCGGCCCCAATGAGCAGTTCTTC.

The chain carries TRBV11-2 and TRBJ1-6; 10 bases map to TRBD1. V shed 1 base, J shed 7 bases, and the junction held 7 bases outside the gene matches. This CDR3 spans 17 amino acids. Germline V gene data show CDR1 as SGHAT and CDR2 as FQNNGV. The CDR3 is CASSLAPDRGRNSPLHF. The DNA of the CDR3 is TGTGCCAGCAGCTTAGCTCCCGACAGGGGGCGGAATTCACCCCTCCACTTT.

This chain connects TRBV28 to TRBJ1-5; 7 bases match TRBD1. The CDR3 contains 16 residues. The germline V gene has CDR1 MDHEN and CDR2 SYDVKM. The V and J ends lost 8 bases and 2 bases, in that order; junction bases with no gene match: 12. This CDR3 is CASLRGLGSGNQPQHF. Here the CDR3 DNA reads TGTGCCAGCCTTAGGGGGCTGGGCTCGGGCAATCAGCCCCAGCATTTT.

Details on this clone: Additional DNA sequences in this sample encode the identical CDR3. V usage is TRBV11-3 and J usage is TRBJ2-7, with 7 bases matching TRBD1. Germline-derived CDR1 and CDR2 are SGHNT and YENEEA. V lost 4 bases to trimming and J lost 0 bases; unmatched junction nucleotides: 3. CDR3 length equals 14 residues. The CDR3 DNA sequence: TGTGCCAGCAGCTCCCGGGACAGCTCCTACGAGCAGTACTTC. Amino acids: CASSSRDSSYEQYF. Complete variable domain (other parts from reference TRBV11-3 and TRBJ2-7): EAGVVQSPRYKIIEKKQPVAFWCNPISGHNTLYWYLQNLGQGPELLIRYENEEAVDDSQLPKDRFSAERLKGVDSTLKIQPAELGDSAVYLCASSSRDSSYEQYFGPGTRLTVT.

By share of the sample, this clone is medium-sized. This chain connects TRBV6-5 to TRBJ1-5; 7 bases are shared with TRBD1. Germline CDR1 and CDR2: MNHEY and SVGAGI. This CDR3 is 14 amino acids long. The V gene end was trimmed by 6 bases and the J gene end by 3 bases; junction bases not matched to a gene: 5. CDR3 loop: CASRRTGDNQPQHF. The CDR3 coding sequence is TGTGCCAGCAGAAGGACAGGAGACAATCAGCCCCAGCATTTT.